Presented here are 27 T cell receptor beta chains from one specimen sequenced in a study of blood T cell repertoires in COVID-19. TCRdb's copy holds only in-frame clones and misses some; the assay was immunoSEQ multiplex PCR. The table lists 130,000 to 150,000 clones, approximately 80% of them singletons. The source material was peripheral blood. The receptors stem from a woman aged 80 or over in a cohort sampled during active or convalescent COVID-19.

The gene calls are TRBV7-8 and TRBJ2-1; 7 nucleotides match TRBD2. V trimming: 2 bases; J trimming: 6 bases; junction bases outside the gene matches: 7. The CDR3 contains 15 residues. Germline loops: CDR1 SGHVS, CDR2 FQNEAQ. In nucleotides, the CDR3 is TGTGCCAGCAGCTTAAGCGGGGTGCCTCTCAATGAGCAGTTCTTC. This codes for CASSLSGVPLNEQFF.

This chain links TRBV11-2 with TRBJ1-4, with TRBD1 as a possible D gene (5 bases). The CDR3 runs to 15 residues. Germline lookup yields CDR1 SGHAT and CDR2 FQNNGV. Trimming removed 3 bases from V and 3 bases from J, with 11 bases in between. The CDR3 reads CASSFWTQPNEKLFF. CDR3 nucleotide sequence: TGTGCCAGCAGCTTCTGGACACAACCTAATGAAAAACTGTTTTTT.

The rearrangement links TRBV13 to TRBJ1-2; D is unresolved. CDR1 and CDR2 from the germline V gene are PRHDT and FYEKMQ (reference sequence). This CDR3 spans 13 amino acids. Between the trimmed V and J ends, which lost 3 bases and 3 bases, there was a span of 8 bases. This CDR3 is CASSFREHYGYTF. In DNA, the CDR3 is TGTGCCAGCAGCTTCCGGGAGCACTATGGCTACACCTTC.

V gene TRBV6-4 combines with J gene TRBJ1-1, with TRBD1 matching 8 bases. The CDR3 length is 17 residues. The V gene's germline CDR1 is MRHNA and CDR2 SNTAGT. The ends lost 7 bases at V and 0 bases at J; junction bases unmatched: 13. CDR3 residues: CASIHRGNTSMNTEAFF. Written as DNA, the CDR3 is TGTGCCAGCATCCACAGGGGGAATACCTCCATGAACACTGAAGCTTTCTTT.

The chain employs TRBV9 and TRBJ1-2; no definite D call. This CDR3 has 14 amino acids. V shed 0 bases and J shed 9 bases, with 15 bases lying between them. Per the germline V gene, CDR1 is SGDLS and CDR2 is YYNGEE. The CDR3 DNA is TGTGCCAGCAGCGTAGTTCATAGGGAGGAGAGCTACACCTTC. Translating gives CASSVVHREESYTF.

The chain carries TRBV5-1 and TRBJ1-1; weak D call: TRBD1 (6 bases). This CDR3 region has 14 residues. V gave up 4 bases and J gave up 2 bases, with 12 bases separating them. Germline V CDR1 and CDR2: SGHRS, YFSETQ. The CDR3 DNA reads TGCGCCAGCAGCCCCGGGGGGGCTAACACTGAAGCTTTCTTT. The encoded protein is CASSPGGANTEAFF.

The chain carries TRBV6-5 and TRBJ2-1, with 10 bases that match TRBD2. CDR3 length: 14 amino acids. The germline V gene encodes CDR1 MNHEY and CDR2 SVGAGI. V trimming: 6 bases; J trimming: 7 bases; junction bases outside the gene matches: 6. CDR3 amino acids: CASRNERGGNEQFF. In DNA form, the CDR3 reads TGTGCCAGCAGAAACGAGCGGGGGGGAAATGAGCAGTTCTTC.

The chain carries TRBV24-1 and TRBJ2-1, with 7 bases matching TRBD1. Germline CDR1 reads KGHDR; CDR2 reads SFDVKD. The CDR3 length is 15 residues. Trimming took 5 bases from V and 1 from J; bases not matched to a gene: 4. The CDR3 spells CATSVQGTSYNEQFF. In nucleotides, the CDR3 is TGTGCCACCAGTGTACAGGGGACGTCCTACAATGAGCAGTTCTTC.

The chain recombines TRBV7-9 with TRBJ1-5, with a weak D call TRBD1 (5 bases). Germline values: CDR1 SEHNR, CDR2 FQNEAQ (reference sequence). V gave up 4 bases and J gave up 0 bases, with 13 bases separating them. The CDR3 extends over 16 amino acids. The CDR3 bases are TGTGCCAGCAGCTCTGACAGACCGTATAGCAATCAGCCCCAGCATTTT. Amino acids: CASSSDRPYSNQPQHF.

The CDR3 loop reads CASSVGATNEKLFF. The CDR3 DNA sequence: TGTGCCAGCAGCGTAGGAGCAACTAATGAAAAACTGTTTTTT. The rearrangement uses TRBV9 and TRBJ1-4; the D is unclear. Germline CDR1 reads SGDLS; CDR2 reads YYNGEE. The CDR3 spans 14 residues. The V end was cut by 0 bases, the J end by 0 bases, with 3 bases between.

This chain links TRBV5-1 with TRBJ2-2, with D maybe TRBD2 (7 bases). The V gene lost 5 bases and the J gene lost 2 bases, with 22 bases spanning the gap. Germline V gene sequence: CDR1 SGHRS, CDR2 YFSETQ. This CDR3 is 18 amino acids long. CDR3 DNA sequence: TGCGCCAGCAGAGGTTTCGGGGGGCACCTAACTAACACCGGGGAGCTGTTTTTT. It encodes CASRGFGGHLTNTGELFF.

The CDR3 region has the DNA TGCGCCAGCAGGACAGGGGGATCAGAGACCCAGTACTTC. Encoded protein: CASRTGGSETQYF. V gene TRBV5-1 combines with J gene TRBJ2-5; 9 bases are shared with TRBD1. This CDR3 has 13 residues. Germline trimming cut 5 bases from V and 4 bases from J; bases unmatched to any gene: 3. Germline V gene data show CDR1 as SGHRS and CDR2 as YFSETQ.

The gene calls are TRBV7-3 and TRBJ1-6; D is uncertain. Trimming shortened V by 0 bases and J by 8 bases, and 11 bases separated the two germline ends. Per the germline V gene, CDR1 is SGHTA and CDR2 is FQGTGA. This CDR3 is built from 15 residues. CDR3 protein: CASSLTGGWDSPLHF. CDR3 DNA: TGTGCCAGCAGCTTAACCGGAGGGTGGGATTCACCCCTCCACTTT.

The chain recombines TRBV3-1 (or the pseudogene TRBV3-2) with TRBJ2-3, with D possibly being TRBD2 (5 bases). The CDR3 sequence is 12 residues long. Germline values: CDR1 LGHDT, CDR2 YNNKEL (reference sequence). Trimming pared 6 bases from V and 6 bases from J, leaving 10 bases between. The CDR3 DNA follows: TGTGCCAGCAGGCGTGGCGGGGATACGCAGTATTTT. Translated, it gives CASRRGGDTQYF.

J is TRBJ2-7 and V is TRBV6-6; D is uncertain. Trimming shortened V by 7 bases and J by 1 base, and 20 bases separated the two germline ends. This CDR3 spans 16 amino acids. Germline V gene data show CDR1 as MNHNY and CDR2 as SVGAGI (reference sequence). This chain's CDR3 is CASKIPEWSISYEQYV. The DNA for the CDR3 is TGTGCCAGCAAAATACCGGAGTGGTCAATATCCTACGAGCAGTACGTC.

The genes are TRBV11-2 and TRBJ2-5, with 10 positions matching TRBD1. The CDR3 has 14 residues. Germline V gene data show CDR1 as SGHAT and CDR2 as FQNNGV. Losses at the gene ends were 5 bases for V and 4 bases for J; bases not matched to a gene: 4. The CDR3 region is CASSTRTGGETQYF. CDR3 bases: TGTGCCAGCAGCACCCGGACAGGGGGAGAGACCCAGTACTTC.

The chain couples TRBV2 to TRBJ1-2; D may be TRBD1 (6 bases). Per the germline V gene, CDR1 is SNHLY and CDR2 is FYNNEI. The V end lost 6 bases, the J end lost 8 bases, and 13 bases lay between the germline ends. The CDR3 has 12 residues. The CDR3 region has the DNA TGTGCCAGCAGACAGGGTCTTGAAGGCTACACCTTC. It codes for CASRQGLEGYTF.

The rearrangement uses TRBV14 and TRBJ1-2; D gene uncertain. This CDR3 is 12 amino acids long. Looked up from germline, CDR1 is SGHDN and CDR2 is FVKESK. With 1 base removed from V and 7 bases from J, the gap between germline ends came to 7 bases. CDR3 in amino acids: CASSQAETGYTF. CDR3 DNA sequence: TGTGCCAGCAGCCAAGCGGAGACTGGCTACACCTTC.

The gene calls are TRBV7-3 and TRBJ1-1; 8 bases map to TRBD1. The ends lost 4 bases at V and 6 bases at J; junction bases unmatched: 10. The CDR3 covers 15 residues. Germline loops: CDR1 SGHTA, CDR2 FQGTGA. This chain's CDR3 is CASSSTSGGWAEAFF. The CDR3 DNA follows: TGTGCCAGCAGCTCAACGTCAGGGGGCTGGGCTGAAGCTTTCTTT. Filled out from reference TRBV7-3 and TRBJ1-1, the complete variable domain reads GAGVSQTPSNKVTEKGKYVELRCDPISGHTALYWYRQSLGQGPEFLIYFQGTGAADDSGLPNDRFFAVRPEGSVSTLKIQRTERGDSAVYLCASSSTSGGWAEAFFGQGTRLTVV.

The rearrangement links TRBV10-1 to TRBJ2-3, with TRBD2 identical over 8 bases. The germline V gene encodes CDR1 WNHNN and CDR2 SYGVQD (reference sequence). This CDR3 region has 16 residues. The junction had 4 bases not matched to a gene; V was cut back by 2 bases and J by 0 bases. CDR3 amino acids: CASSERAGDSTDTQYF. In DNA form, the CDR3 reads TGCGCCAGCAGTGAGCGAGCGGGGGATAGCACAGATACGCAGTATTTT.

This sequence joins TRBV28 and TRBJ1-4, with TRBD1 identical over 7 bases. From germline, CDR1 is MDHEN and CDR2 SYDVKM. After removal of 3 bases from V and 1 base from J, the junction contained 5 bases not matched to a gene. The length of the CDR3 is 16 residues. In DNA, the CDR3 is TGTGCCAGCAGTTTGCAGGGGGTGGTAACTAATGAAAAACTGTTTTTT. This translates into CASSLQGVVTNEKLFF.

The V and J genes are TRBV7-9 and TRBJ2-5; the match to TRBD2 covers 8 bases. Looked up from germline, CDR1 is SEHNR and CDR2 is FQNEAQ (reference sequence). The V and J ends lost 6 bases and 1 base, in that order; junction bases with no gene match: 4. This CDR3 has 14 amino acids. The CDR3 region is CASSLTSVQETQYF. In DNA, the CDR3 is TGTGCCAGCAGTTTGACTAGCGTCCAAGAGACCCAGTACTTC.

V gene TRBV19 combines with J gene TRBJ1-2, with D possibly matching TRBD1 (6 bases). V gave up 8 bases and J gave up 4 bases, with 17 bases separating them. The CDR3 runs to 14 residues. Germline-derived CDR1 and CDR2 are LNHDA and SQIVND (reference sequence). CDR3 residues: CASRKAGVGYGYTF. In DNA form, the CDR3 reads TGTGCCAGTCGCAAAGCAGGGGTAGGCTATGGCTACACCTTC.

CDR3 nucleotide sequence: TGTGCCAGCGCTACAGAGATTGGGTATGGCTACACCTTC. It codes for CASATEIGYGYTF. V usage is TRBV27 and J usage is TRBJ1-2; no clear D gene. The CDR3 contains 13 residues. CDR1 is MNHEY, CDR2 SMNVEV, per germline (reference sequence). The V end was cut by 8 bases, the J end by 5 bases, with 15 bases between.

The table lists this clone with a count of one. Germline is not matched at one junction end, which may reflect a read error. The chain has TRBV30 and TRBJ1-2, with 9 bases matching TRBD1. CDR1 GTSNPN and CDR2 SVGIG come from the germline V gene (reference sequence). The CDR3 extends over 10 amino acids. The CDR3 region has the DNA TGTGCCTGGACGGGACAGGGTCAAGGCTTC. Translating it yields CAWTGQGQGF. Full variable domain (outside the CDR3, taken from reference TRBV30 and TRBJ1-2): SQTIHQWPATLVQPVGSPLSLECTVEGTSNPNLYWYRQAAGRGLQLLFYSVGIGQISSEVPQNLSASRPQDRQFILSSKKLLLSDSGFYLCAWTGQGQGFGSGTRLTVV.

This sequence joins TRBV5-1 and TRBJ2-3; TRBD2 matches 7 bases. The junction had 11 bases not matched to a gene; V was cut back by 5 bases and J by 14 bases. This CDR3 is 12 amino acids long. The germline V gene has CDR1 SGHRS and CDR2 YFSETQ. Here the CDR3 reads CASRRGLDSPYF. Here the CDR3 DNA reads TGCGCCAGCAGAAGAGGACTAGATTCACCGTATTTT.

This chain links TRBV2 with TRBJ2-7; D may be TRBD1 (6 bases). CDR3 length: 13 residues. Germline V gene data show CDR1 as SNHLY and CDR2 as FYNNEI. V gave up 5 bases and J gave up 3 bases, with 11 bases separating them. As DNA, the CDR3 is TGTGCCAGCAGTCCACAGGGTTTCTACGAGCAGTACTTC. This encodes CASSPQGFYEQYF.